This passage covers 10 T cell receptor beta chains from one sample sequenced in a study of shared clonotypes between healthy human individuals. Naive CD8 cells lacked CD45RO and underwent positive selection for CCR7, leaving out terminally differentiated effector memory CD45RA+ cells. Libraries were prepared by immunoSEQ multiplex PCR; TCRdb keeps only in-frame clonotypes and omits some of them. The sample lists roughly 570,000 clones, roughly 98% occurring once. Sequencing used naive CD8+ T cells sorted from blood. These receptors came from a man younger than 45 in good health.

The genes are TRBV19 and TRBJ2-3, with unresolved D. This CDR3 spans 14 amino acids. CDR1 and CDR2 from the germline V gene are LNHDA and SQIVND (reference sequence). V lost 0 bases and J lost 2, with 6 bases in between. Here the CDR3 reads CASSIEVTTDTQYF. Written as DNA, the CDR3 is TGTGCCAGTAGTATAGAGGTGACCACAGATACGCAGTATTTT.

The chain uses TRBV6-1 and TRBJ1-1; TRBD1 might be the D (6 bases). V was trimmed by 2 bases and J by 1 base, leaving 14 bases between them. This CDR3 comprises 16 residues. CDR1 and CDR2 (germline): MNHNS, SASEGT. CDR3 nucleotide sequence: TGTGCCAGCAGTGAATGGGGGGCCTTACCGAACACTGAAGCTTTCTTT. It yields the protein CASSEWGALPNTEAFF.

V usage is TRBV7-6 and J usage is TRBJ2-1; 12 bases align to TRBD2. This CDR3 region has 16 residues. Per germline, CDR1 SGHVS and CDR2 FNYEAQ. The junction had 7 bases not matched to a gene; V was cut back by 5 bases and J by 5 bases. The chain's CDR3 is CASSAIRTSGDNEQFF. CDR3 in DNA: TGTGCCAGCAGCGCGATCCGGACTAGCGGGGACAATGAGCAGTTCTTC. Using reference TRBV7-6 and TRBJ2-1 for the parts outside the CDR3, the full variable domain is GAGVSQSPRYKVTKRGQDVALRCDPISGHVSLYWYRQALGQGPEFLTYFNYEAQQDKSGLPNDRFSAERPEGSISTLTIQRTEQRDSAMYRCASSAIRTSGDNEQFFGPGTRLTVL.

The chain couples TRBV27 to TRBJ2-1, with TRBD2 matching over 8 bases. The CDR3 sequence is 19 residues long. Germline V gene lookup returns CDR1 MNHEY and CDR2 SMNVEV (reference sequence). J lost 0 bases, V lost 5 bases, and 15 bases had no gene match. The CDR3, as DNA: TGTGCCAGCAGTCCCCTGGCGGGGGCGGGAGGACCCTCCTACAATGAGCAGTTCTTC. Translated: CASSPLAGAGGPSYNEQFF.

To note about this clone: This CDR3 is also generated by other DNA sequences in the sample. This chain's CDR3 is CASSLGMNTEAFF. CDR3 bases: TGTGCCAGCAGCTTAGGCATGAACACTGAAGCTTTCTTT. V usage is TRBV7-6 and J usage is TRBJ1-1; D unclear. The CDR3 extends over 13 amino acids. The V gene's germline CDR1 is SGHVS and CDR2 FNYEAQ. The germline V and J ends were trimmed by 1 base and 0 bases, with 3 bases remaining between them.

The CDR3 region is CASSSRYRSSYEQYF. The CDR3, as DNA: TGCGCCAGCAGCAGCCGGTACAGGAGCTCCTACGAGCAGTACTTC. V is TRBV5-1 and J is TRBJ2-7, with D possibly matching TRBD1 (5 bases). Between the trimmed V and J ends, which lost 4 bases and 0 bases, there was a span of 14 bases. Germline values: CDR1 SGHRS, CDR2 YFSETQ. The CDR3 extends over 15 amino acids. The variable domain in full, with the rest retrieved from reference TRBV5-1 and TRBJ2-7, is KAGVTQTPRYLIKTRGQQVTLSCSPISGHRSVSWYQQTPGQGLQFLFEYFSETQRNKGNFPGRFSGRQFSNSRSEMNVSTLELGDSALYLCASSSRYRSSYEQYFGPGTRLTVT.

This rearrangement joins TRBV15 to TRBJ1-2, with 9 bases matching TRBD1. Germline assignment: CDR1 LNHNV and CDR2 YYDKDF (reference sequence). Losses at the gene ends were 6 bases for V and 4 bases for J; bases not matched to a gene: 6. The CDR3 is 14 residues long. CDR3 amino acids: CATRPDRGVYGYTF. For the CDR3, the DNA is TGTGCCACCAGACCCGACAGGGGGGTCTATGGCTACACCTTC.

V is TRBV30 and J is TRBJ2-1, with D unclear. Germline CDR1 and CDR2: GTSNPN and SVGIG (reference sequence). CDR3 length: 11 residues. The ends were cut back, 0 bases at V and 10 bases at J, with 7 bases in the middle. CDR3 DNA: TGTGCCTGGAGTGTGAATTCCGAGCAGTTCTTC. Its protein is CAWSVNSEQFF. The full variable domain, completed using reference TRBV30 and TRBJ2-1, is SQTIHQWPATLVQPVGSPLSLECTVEGTSNPNLYWYRQAAGRGLQLLFYSVGIGQISSEVPQNLSASRPQDRQFILSSKKLLLSDSGFYLCAWSVNSEQFFGPGTRLTVL.

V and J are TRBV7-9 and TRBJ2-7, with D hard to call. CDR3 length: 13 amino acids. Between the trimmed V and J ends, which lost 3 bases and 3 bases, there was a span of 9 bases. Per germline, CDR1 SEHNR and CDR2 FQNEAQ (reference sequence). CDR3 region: CASSLSEFYEQYF. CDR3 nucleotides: TGTGCCAGCAGCTTGTCAGAATTCTACGAGCAGTACTTC.

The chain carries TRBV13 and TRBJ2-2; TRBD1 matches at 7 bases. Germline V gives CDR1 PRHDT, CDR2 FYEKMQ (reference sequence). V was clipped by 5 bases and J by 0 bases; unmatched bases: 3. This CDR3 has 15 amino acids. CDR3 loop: CASSHGTANTGELFF. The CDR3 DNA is TGTGCCAGCAGCCACGGGACAGCGAACACCGGGGAGCTGTTTTTT. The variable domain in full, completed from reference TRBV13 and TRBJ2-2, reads AAGVIQSPRHLIKEKRETATLKCYPIPRHDTVYWYQQGPGQDPQFLISFYEKMQSDKGSIPDRFSAQQFSDYHSELNMSSLELGDSALYFCASSHGTANTGELFFGEGSRLTVL.